The clone carrying this TCR beta chain has a handful of counts. Its antigen is currently unknown. This sample was taken from a study of cytomegalovirus exposure and HLA in healthy donors. Study-wide results and limits: A highly shared variant cluster was judged a likely technical artifact. Analyses of presence/absence relied on an assumption of roughly uniform sequencing depth across donors. The authors later found most CMV-associated TCR beta chains appeared HLA-restricted.

V shed 6 bases and J shed 7 bases, with 22 bases lying between them. The CDR3 contains 16 residues. From germline, CDR1 is ENHRY and CDR2 SYGVKD. Primers: 60 Vbeta forward and 13 Jbeta reverse. The method was immunoSEQ multiplex PCR; TCRdb's version includes in-frame clones alone and lacks a portion of them. The data hold some 170,000 clones, with just under 80% observed a single time. This sequence originates from a woman aged 45-65 years in good health and CMV-seronegative. The chain couples TRBV10-3 to TRBJ2-1; the D gene is possibly TRBD1 (6 bases). Input material: PBMCs. The CDR3 region has the DNA TGTGCCATCAGGACCACGGGACAACGGATGTGGAATGAGCAGTTCTTC. It is translated as CAIRTTGQRMWNEQFF.